This TCR beta chain was sequenced in a study of cytomegalovirus exposure and HLA in healthy donors. Findings of the study overall: Later analysis showed TCR association rates varying by HLA locus, highest for DRB1 and lowest for HLA-C. In a later analysis, parvovirus B19, influenza, CMV and Epstein-Barr virus appeared linked to several top co-occurrence clusters. Later work associated more than 15,000 TCR beta sequences with HLA alleles at 0.05 false discovery rate.

With 60 Vbeta and 13 Jbeta primers, the PCR was carried out. Clones were read by immunoSEQ multiplex PCR, and TCRdb kept only the in-frame ones, dropping some. The table records more than 95,000 clones, roughly 74% of them present only once. A word on this clone: The antigen remains unidentified.

The sequenced sample was PBMCs. The source is a woman in her seventies in good health and CMV-seropositive.

The CDR3 region has the DNA TGTGCCAGCAGCGGGGCCACCGGGGAGCTGTTTTTT. Translation: CASSGATGELFF. The chain is built from TRBV9 and TRBJ2-2; D is unresolved. This CDR3 comprises 12 residues. With 3 bases removed from V and 4 bases from J, the gap between germline ends came to 4 bases. Per the germline V gene, CDR1 is SGDLS and CDR2 is YYNGEE.